These 5 T cell receptor beta chains originate from one sample sequenced in a study of blood T cell repertoires in COVID-19. The data were produced by immunoSEQ multiplex PCR, yet TCRdb's version contains in-frame clones alone and is incomplete. There are 120,000 to 150,000 clones in the sample; around 76% occur only once, and 4% to 4.5% lies in the top ten. Sequences were obtained from peripheral blood. These receptors all stem from a man between 60 and 75 years old with acute or convalescent COVID-19.

V is TRBV5-1 and J is TRBJ2-1, with 10 positions matching TRBD2. Unmatched junction bases numbered 3, after V lost 3 bases and J lost 6 bases. The germline V gene encodes CDR1 SGHRS and CDR2 YFSETQ. CDR3 size: 14 residues. CDR3: CASSYQREGNEQFF. The CDR3 region has the DNA TGCGCCAGCAGCTATCAGCGGGAGGGCAATGAGCAGTTCTTC. Full variable domain (remainder filled in from reference TRBV5-1 and TRBJ2-1): KAGVTQTPRYLIKTRGQQVTLSCSPISGHRSVSWYQQTPGQGLQFLFEYFSETQRNKGNFPGRFSGRQFSNSRSEMNVSTLELGDSALYLCASSYQREGNEQFFGPGTRLTVL.

This chain joins TRBV9 and TRBJ1-1; D is undetermined. Deletions cut 4 bases from V and 3 bases from J, with 16 bases between. The CDR3 is 15 residues long. Germline CDR1 and CDR2: SGDLS and YYNGEE. The CDR3 is CASSPTAGSHTEAFF. For the CDR3, the DNA is TGTGCCAGCAGCCCGACTGCGGGGTCACACACTGAAGCTTTCTTT. Complete variable domain (other parts from reference TRBV9 and TRBJ1-1): DSGVTQTPKHLITATGQRVTLRCSPRSGDLSVYWYQQSLDQGLQFLIQYYNGEERAKGNILERFSAQQFPDLHSELNLSSLELGDSALYFCASSPTAGSHTEAFFGQGTRLTVV.

The chain joins TRBV6-1 to TRBJ2-1, with 15 bases fitting TRBD2. The CDR3 has 17 amino acids. In germline, CDR1 is MNHNS, CDR2 SASEGT. Germline trimming cut 4 bases from V and 1 base from J; bases unmatched to any gene: 2. The CDR3 DNA reads as TGTGCCAGCAGTGCGGGACTAGCGGGAGGATCCTACAATGAGCAGTTCTTC. Amino acids: CASSAGLAGGSYNEQFF.

This chain joins TRBV3-1 (or the pseudogene TRBV3-2) and TRBJ1-2; D ambiguous. V gave up 2 bases and J gave up 4 bases, with 11 bases separating them. Germline V gene sequence: CDR1 LGHDT, CDR2 YNNKEL (reference sequence). CDR3 length: 14 residues. In DNA, the CDR3 is TGTGCCAGCAGCCAATTTGAGGGAACCTATGGCTACACCTTC. Amino acid sequence: CASSQFEGTYGYTF.

Only a few counts were recorded for this clone. The chain combines TRBV7-2 with TRBJ2-1; 10 nucleotides line up with TRBD2. The CDR3 is 16 amino acids. Germline lookup yields CDR1 SGHTA and CDR2 FQGNSA. The ends lost 1 base at V and 8 bases at J; junction bases unmatched: 8. The CDR3 protein is CASSLVGLARGDEQFF. The DNA of the CDR3 is TGTGCCAGCAGCTTAGTGGGACTAGCGCGAGGCGATGAGCAGTTCTTC.